The 20 T cell receptor beta chains listed next were all sequenced from one sample in a study of blood T cells in healthy people across ages. Through a sample-barcoded 5' primer and a J-beta primer mix, a second PCR was run for roughly 6 to 11 cycles. TCRdb re-called the 5' RACE reads through MiXCR, storing one row per CDR3 protein. This sample has about 1 million distinct CDR3 sequences, with less than 50% found just once. The sequenced sample consisted of blood. Receptor source: a woman aged 55-69 years in good health.

V usage is TRBV20-1 and J usage is TRBJ2-5; 10 nucleotides match TRBD1. V gave up 5 bases and J gave up 5 bases; unmatched junction bases: 11. The germline CDR1 and CDR2 sequences are DFQATT and SNEGSKA (reference sequence). The CDR3 sequence is 15 residues long. The CDR3 here is CSAWQGTGVEETQYF. The CDR3 region has the DNA TGCAGTGCTTGGCAGGGGACAGGGGTGGAGGAGACCCAGTACTTC.

This clonotype has only a few counts. The J gene is TRBJ2-5, the V gene TRBV3-1, with 7 bases aligning to TRBD1. Trimming removed 5 bases from V and 11 bases from J; junction bases left unmatched: 5. The length of the CDR3 is 11 residues. CDR1 LGHDT and CDR2 YNNKEL come from the germline V gene (reference sequence). The CDR3 protein is CASSGEGQQYF. For the CDR3, the DNA is TGTGCCAGCAGCGGTGAGGGACAGCAGTACTTC.

The chain has TRBV20-1 and TRBJ2-3, with D possibly being TRBD2 (6 bases). V was shortened by 1 base and J by 4 bases, with 15 bases between the two germline ends. The CDR3 length is 15 residues. Germline-derived CDR1 and CDR2 are DFQATT and SNEGSKA (reference sequence). The CDR3 nucleotides read TGCAGTGCTAGAGGGAGACTAGAAACACCAGATACGCAGTATTTT. As protein: CSARGRLETPDTQYF.

This chain joins TRBV29-1 and TRBJ1-1; tentatively, D is TRBD1 (5 bases). Germline V gives CDR1 SQVTM, CDR2 ANQGSEA. This CDR3 region has 13 residues. Trimming removed 4 bases at V and 8 bases at J, with 17 bases between. CDR3 sequence (DNA): TGCAGCGTTGGGGCAGGATTGGGACTGGAAGCTTTCTTT. Protein sequence: CSVGAGLGLEAFF.

This clonotype was counted ten times or more. J is TRBJ2-5 and V is TRBV10-3, with TRBD1 matching 7 bases. The germline gives CDR1 ENHRY, CDR2 SYGVKD. The V gene end was trimmed by 10 bases and the J gene end by 5 bases; junction bases not matched to a gene: 4. The CDR3 has 11 amino acids. CDR3 bases: TGTGCCAGCCAGGGGGAGGAGACCCAGTACTTC. Translated: CASQGEETQYF.

This sequence joins TRBV6-5 and TRBJ2-7; D tentatively reads TRBD1 or TRBD2 (5 bases each). The CDR3 sequence is 15 residues long. Per germline, CDR1 MNHEY and CDR2 SVGAGI. V was pared by 5 bases and J by 3 bases, with 17 bases between. The CDR3 is CASSTGVGLFYEQYF. CDR3 nucleotides: TGTGCCAGCAGTACCGGGGTGGGGCTTTTCTACGAGCAGTACTTC.

This clonotype is large in the sample. The J gene is TRBJ2-5, the V gene TRBV20-1, with 16 positions matching TRBD2. The CDR3 is 16 amino acids. In germline, CDR1 is DFQATT, CDR2 SNEGSKA (reference sequence). V gave up 6 bases and J gave up 4 bases; unmatched junction bases: 8. The CDR3 loop reads CSATLGLAGGPETQYF. The CDR3 nucleotides are TGCAGTGCAACCCTGGGACTAGCGGGAGGGCCAGAGACCCAGTACTTC.

The V gene is TRBV6-5, the J gene TRBJ1-1; no firm D call. CDR1 and CDR2 from the germline V gene are MNHEY and SVGAGI. Trimming removed 4 bases from V and 4 bases from J, with 10 bases in between. CDR3 length: 13 residues. CDR3 nucleotide sequence: TGTGCCAGCAGTTTTCCAGAGACCACTGAAGCTTTCTTT. Translation gives CASSFPETTEAFF.

This clonotype was seen only a few times. The V call is TRBV27, the J call TRBJ2-3; D perhaps matches TRBD1 (5 bases). With 3 bases removed from V and 3 bases from J, the gap between germline ends came to 7 bases. CDR1 MNHEY and CDR2 SMNVEV come from the germline V gene (reference sequence). This CDR3 is 13 amino acids long. In nucleotides, the CDR3 is TGTGCCAGCAGTTTCAGGGTTACAGATACGCAGTATTTT. Its translation is CASSFRVTDTQYF.

The CDR3 coding sequence is TGTGCCAGCAGTACCCCTCACCAGGGTCTTATGCCAGATACGCAGTATTTT. It is translated as CASSTPHQGLMPDTQYF. The chain joins TRBV28 to TRBJ2-3, with D perhaps TRBD1 (5 bases). V was trimmed by 5 bases and J by 4 bases, leaving 22 bases between them. Per germline, CDR1 MDHEN and CDR2 SYDVKM. There are 17 residues in the CDR3.

The rearrangement links TRBV7-8 to TRBJ2-3; D is perhaps TRBD2 (6 bases). Looked up from germline, CDR1 is SGHVS and CDR2 is FQNEAQ. This CDR3 region has 13 residues. Trimming took off 6 bases at V and 6 bases at J, with 13 bases between the two ends. CDR3 nucleotides: TGTGCCAGCAGACGACGAGGAGGGGATACGCAGTATTTT. This codes for CASRRRGGDTQYF.

This clonotype has just a few counts. The V gene is TRBV9, the J gene TRBJ2-5; 8 positions agree with TRBD1. Losses at the gene ends were 3 bases for V and 11 bases for J; bases not matched to a gene: 12. The CDR3 contains 14 residues. Germline lookup yields CDR1 SGDLS and CDR2 YYNGEE. CDR3: CASSGRTGFDEQYF. CDR3 bases: TGTGCCAGCAGCGGTAGGACAGGGTTCGATGAGCAGTACTTC. The variable domain in full, with the rest retrieved from reference TRBV9 and TRBJ2-5, is DSGVTQTPKHLITATGQRVTLRCSPRSGDLSVYWYQQSLDQGLQFLIQYYNGEERAKGNILERFSAQQFPDLHSELNLSSLELGDSALYFCASSGRTGFDEQYFGPGTRLLVL.

The genes are TRBV7-9 and TRBJ1-2; D is ambiguous. Germline lookup yields CDR1 SEHNR and CDR2 FQNEAQ (reference sequence). The CDR3 has 14 residues. Trimming took 3 bases from V and 1 from J, leaving 9 bases between them. The CDR3 nucleotides are TGTGCCAGCAGCTTCCGTTTAGATAACTATGGCTACACCTTC. Translated, it gives CASSFRLDNYGYTF.

V gene TRBV5-1 combines with J gene TRBJ1-2; 8 positions agree with TRBD1. There are 14 residues in the CDR3. V dropped 0 bases and J dropped 8; count of bases not matched to a gene: 6. Germline CDR1 reads SGHRS; CDR2 reads YFSETQ. The CDR3 sequence is CASSLGGQVRGYTF. The CDR3 DNA is TGCGCCAGCAGCTTGGGGGGACAGGTTCGCGGCTACACCTTC.

The rearrangement joins TRBV29-1 to TRBJ2-7; 9 nucleotides align to TRBD2. CDR3 length: 13 amino acids. CDR1 and CDR2 (germline): SQVTM, ANQGSEA. V lost 7 bases to trimming and J lost 7 bases; unmatched junction nucleotides: 11. CDR3 protein: CSAQREVYNEQYF. The CDR3 nucleotides are TGCAGCGCCCAGCGGGAGGTCTACAATGAGCAGTACTTC.

This clonotype was seen more than once but under ten times. This chain connects TRBV10-2 to TRBJ1-1, with 7 bases identical to TRBD1. The CDR3 has 13 amino acids. Losses at the gene ends were 6 bases for V and 4 bases for J; bases not matched to a gene: 5. Germline V lookup: CDR1 WSHSY, CDR2 SAAADI. The CDR3, as DNA: TGCGCCAGCAGAGACAGGGCGGGCACTGAAGCTTTCTTT. Encoded protein: CASRDRAGTEAFF.

This chain links TRBV27 with TRBJ2-1; the D gene is possibly TRBD1 (6 bases). V lost 2 bases and J lost 8, with 13 bases in between. The V gene's germline CDR1 is MNHEY and CDR2 SMNVEV (reference sequence). The CDR3 has 14 amino acids. CDR3 bases: TGTGCCAGCAGTTTAACGGCCTACAGGGATGAGCAGTTCTTC. It codes for CASSLTAYRDEQFF.

This clonotype has more than one count but fewer than ten. CDR3 bases: TGTGCCAGCAGCTTGTGGCTAGCGGAGCAGTACTTC. Protein product: CASSLWLAEQYF. The chain joins TRBV5-6 to TRBJ2-7; D possibly corresponds to TRBD2 (6 bases). CDR1 is SGHDT, CDR2 YYEEEE, per germline. The V end was cut by 1 base, the J end by 7 bases, with 9 bases between. This CDR3 has 12 amino acids.

A few counts support this clonotype. The chain joins TRBV27 to TRBJ1-6; D gene uncertain. Trimming took 6 bases from V and 7 from J, leaving 10 bases between them. Germline assignment: CDR1 MNHEY and CDR2 SMNVEV (reference sequence). CDR3 length: 13 amino acids. The CDR3 loop is CASSNSLNSPLHF. The CDR3 coding sequence is TGTGCCAGCAGCAACAGTCTGAATTCACCCCTCCACTTT.

The V and J genes are TRBV7-9 and TRBJ2-5; 10 bases are a match to TRBD1. CDR3 length equals 16 residues. With 2 bases clipped from V and 2 bases from J, the junction kept 5 bases outside the gene matches. CDR1 is SEHNR, CDR2 FQNEAQ, per germline (reference sequence). The CDR3 here is CASSLLGQGVQETQYF. CDR3 sequence (DNA): TGTGCCAGCAGCTTACTCGGACAGGGGGTTCAAGAGACCCAGTACTTC.